This TCR beta chain emerged from a study of cytomegalovirus exposure and HLA in healthy donors. On this clone itself: What it binds is not known.

Vbeta (60) and Jbeta (13) primers were used in the PCR. The method was immunoSEQ multiplex PCR; TCRdb's version includes in-frame clones alone and lacks a portion of them. The sample has about 64,000 clones, around four fifths seen once; the top ten hold 5%. Notes on the study in general: A further, later analysis showed that HLA-associated TCR beta chains (compared with equally common others) were more clonally expanded. Because they were indistinguishable, some V segments, including TRBV6-2 and TRBV6-3, were excluded. What a later analysis reportedly showed was that an Asian-associated ancestry cluster had fewer N-insertions than the approximately 720-donor mean.

CDR1 SGHVS and CDR2 FNYEAQ come from the germline V gene. V lost 5 bases and J lost 1, with 9 bases in between. There are 13 residues in the CDR3. The gene calls are TRBV7-6 and TRBJ2-7; D uncertain. This sequence was found in a male donor in good health and CMV-seropositive. The sequenced sample consisted of PBMCs. CDR3 protein: CASSLAQSYEQYF. In nucleotides, the CDR3 is TGTGCCAGCAGCCTCGCACAATCCTACGAGCAGTACTTC.